These T cell receptor beta chains were read from a single sample in a study of PD-1 blockade in classical Hodgkin lymphoma. TCRdb's table, derived via immunoSEQ multiplex PCR, lists solely in-frame clones and lacks some. The data hold around 37,000 clones, with more than 85% observed a single time. The source was CD4+ T cells from blood, collected before the fourth cycle of nivolumab. Every receptor here comes from a human donor with classical Hodgkin lymphoma. Both conserved end residues are part of each CDR3. D genes are given only for firm matches. Clone size is given for some rows only: seen once, a few or many times, or a class if the clone is expanded.

TRBJ2-3 TRBV5-6 NA NA CASSPRGRLRTDTQYF TGTGCCAGCAGCCCTAGGGGACGCTTGCGCACAGATACGCAGTATTTT
TRBJ2-3 TRBV13 NA TRBD1 CASSIDRGLSTDTQYF TGTGCCAGCAGCATCGACAGGGGTTTGTCCACAGATACGCAGTATTTT
TRBJ2-7 TRBV5-1 NA TRBD2 CASSPLAGGPYEQYF TGCGCCAGCAGCCCCCTAGCGGGAGGGCCTTACGAGCAGTACTTC
TRBJ2-1 TRBV28 once TRBD2 CASSLFSGRKVEQFF TGTGCCAGCAGTTTATTCAGCGGGAGGAAAGTTGAGCAGTTCTTC
TRBJ2-7 TRBV30 NA NA CAWSTGFSYEQYF TGTGCCTGGAGTACGGGCTTCTCCTACGAGCAGTACTTC
TRBJ2-7 TRBV30 NA NA CACIRTGTGYEQYF TGTGCCTGCATTAGAACCGGGACCGGCTACGAGCAGTACTTC
TRBJ1-1 TRBV18 once NA CASSPRRLPGGTEAFF TGTGCCAGCTCACCCAGACGTCTCCCGGGAGGCACTGAAGCTTTCTTT
TRBJ1-2 TRBV11-2 NA NA CASSLRPDTGNYGYTF TGTGCCAGCAGCCTACGACCAGATACAGGAAACTATGGCTACACCTTC
TRBJ1-1 TRBV7-2 NA TRBD1 CASSRQGAIAEAFF TGTGCCAGCAGCCGACAGGGGGCGATCGCTGAAGCTTTCTTT
TRBJ1-5 TRBV19 NA NA CASSIGSDQPQHF TGTGCCAGTAGTATTGGTTCGGATCAGCCCCAGCATTTT
TRBJ1-2 TRBV7-9 NA NA CASSLTAMEKHGYTF TGTGCCAGCAGCTTAACCGCGATGGAAAAGCATGGCTACACCTTC
TRBJ1-4 TRBV28 NA TRBD1 CASSSPTGGVEKLFF TGTGCCAGCAGTTCCCCGACAGGGGGTGTGGAAAAACTGTTTTTT
TRBJ2-7 TRBV5-4 NA NA CASSLAAAGWYEQYF TGTGCCAGCAGCTTGGCCGCAGCAGGATGGTACGAGCAGTACTTC
TRBJ2-3 TRBV9 NA NA CASSVVSGGTDTQYF TGTGCCAGCAGCGTAGTTAGCGGCGGGACAGATACGCAGTATTTT
TRBJ2-4 TRBV25-1 NA TRBD1 CASSGNNRGSPKNIQYF TGTGCCAGCAGTGGAAACAACAGGGGGTCGCCCAAAAACATTCAGTACTTC
TRBJ2-1 TRBV11-3 NA TRBD2 CASSLGASGSLNEQFF TGTGCCAGCAGCTTAGGAGCTAGCGGGAGTCTCAATGAGCAGTTCTTC
TRBJ1-2 TRBV10-2 once NA CASGRRANYGYTF TGCGCCAGTGGACGGAGAGCTAACTATGGCTACACCTTC
TRBJ1-2 TRBV28 NA NA CASSSTGIWLYGYTF TGTGCCAGCAGTTCTACAGGGATTTGGCTTTATGGCTACACCTTC
TRBJ2-4 TRBV5-1 NA NA CASSFGGSQENIQYF TGCGCCAGCAGCTTTGGGGGATCCCAGGAAAACATTCAGTACTTC
TRBJ2-3 TRBV29-1 NA TRBD2 CSVATSGKSTDTQYF TGCAGCGTCGCCACTAGCGGGAAAAGCACAGATACGCAGTATTTT
TRBJ2-7 TRBV19 NA NA CASSIRDPRTYEQYF TGTGCCAGTAGTATACGAGATCCTAGGACCTACGAGCAGTACTTC
TRBJ2-2 TRBV2 NA NA CASRGRAVGELFF TGTGCCAGCAGGGGGCGAGCGGTCGGGGAGCTGTTTTTT
TRBJ2-3 TRBV7-9 once TRBD1 CASSPNAGQGSRRNF TGTGCCAGCAGCCCAAACGCGGGACAGGGGAGTCGAAGAAATTTT
TRBJ1-5 TRBV19 NA NA CASSMQAAGDQPQHF TGTGCCAGTAGTATGCAGGCGGCAGGGGATCAGCCCCAGCATTTT
TRBJ2-7 TRBV9 NA NA CASSVGGGSGYEQYF TGTGCCAGCAGCGTGGGGGGCGGGAGCGGGTACGAGCAGTACTTC
TRBJ2-7 TRBV28 NA NA CASTALLGGRYEQYF TGTGCCAGTACGGCTCTTCTCGGAGGGCGCTACGAGCAGTACTTC
TRBJ2-7 TRBV28 NA TRBD2 CASRLAGGYEQYF TGTGCCAGCAGACTAGCGGGAGGTTACGAGCAGTACTTC
TRBJ1-2 TRBV28 NA NA CASSFTRRLGGYTF TGTGCCAGCAGTTTCACTCGTCGGCTAGGTGGCTACACCTTC
TRBJ1-2 TRBV19 NA NA CASSIVPGLGGYTF TGTGCCAGTAGTATAGTCCCGGGATTGGGTGGCTACACCTTC
TRBJ2-1 TRBV2 once TRBD2 CASGSSGSRFGEQFF TGTGCCAGCGGATCTAGCGGGAGTAGGTTCGGTGAGCAGTTCTTC
TRBJ1-5 TRBV19 NA NA CASSLELGPQHF TGTGCCAGTAGTCTAGAGTTGGGGCCCCAGCATTTT
TRBJ1-6 TRBV18 NA NA CASSPGRETLNSPLHF TGTGCCAGCTCACCCGGAAGGGAGACGTTGAATTCACCCCTCCACTTT
TRBJ1-2 TRBV30 NA NA CAWSVDYGYTF TGTGCCTGGAGTGTAGACTATGGCTACACCTTC
TRBJ1-2 TRBV20-1 NA NA CSASEASGYTF TGCAGTGCTAGCGAGGCGAGTGGCTACACCTTC
TRBJ1-1 TRBV6-1 NA TRBD1 CATRTGGAMNTEAFF TGTGCCACCAGAACAGGGGGCGCGATGAACACTGAAGCTTTCTTT
TRBJ1-1 TRBV27 once NA CASSPSTQSGGAFF TGTGCCAGCAGTCCAAGCACCCAATCGGGGGGGGCTTTCTTT
TRBJ2-2 TRBV18 NA TRBD2 CASSPSGGTNTGELFF TGTGCCAGCTCACCTAGCGGGGGCACGAACACCGGGGAGCTGTTTTTT
TRBJ1-4 TRBV28 NA NA CASSRFEKLFF TGTGCCAGCAGTCGGTTCGAAAAACTGTTTTTT
TRBJ2-7 TRBV11-3 NA NA CASSLGQFRGTYEQYF TGTGCCAGCAGCTTAGGTCAGTTCCGAGGAACCTACGAGCAGTACTTC
TRBJ2-5 TRBV28 NA NA CASTLNWVGGLGETQYF TGTGCCAGCACCCTTAATTGGGTCGGGGGGCTTGGAGAGACCCAGTACTTC
TRBJ2-5 TRBV5-1 NA TRBD1 CASSAGQGTGIRETQYF TGCGCCAGCAGCGCCGGACAGGGGACCGGGATCCGGGAGACCCAGTACTTC
TRBJ1-3 TRBV6-6 NA NA CASSYSYDSGNTIYF TGTGCCAGCAGTTACAGTTACGACAGCGGAAACACCATATATTTT
TRBJ1-2 TRBV7-8 NA TRBD1 CASSGAGGYGYTF TGTGCCAGCAGCGGGGCAGGGGGCTATGGCTACACCTTC
TRBJ2-1 TRBV6-5 NA NA CASSYSGRDNEQFF TGTGCCAGCAGTTACTCAGGCAGGGACAATGAGCAGTTCTTC
TRBJ2-5 TRBV5-1 NA TRBD1 CASSFGTGWAWNQETQYF TGCGCCAGCAGCTTCGGGACAGGGTGGGCTTGGAACCAAGAGACCCAGTACTTC
TRBJ2-5 TRBV29-1 NA NA CSARTPAETQYF TGCAGCGCCAGGACTCCCGCGGAGACCCAGTACTTC
TRBJ2-7 TRBV20-1 NA NA CSAADLYEQYF TGCAGTGCTGCGGACCTATACGAGCAGTACTTC
TRBJ1-2 TRBV2 NA NA CASSERRELNGYTF TGTGCCAGCAGTGAACGTCGGGAATTGAATGGCTACACCTTC
TRBJ2-1 TRBV2 NA TRBD2 CATIAGGRYNEQFF TGTGCCACCATAGCGGGAGGGCGGTACAATGAGCAGTTCTTC
TRBJ1-1 TRBV27 NA NA CASGKGQGNTEAFF TGTGCCAGCGGCAAGGGGCAGGGGAACACTGAAGCTTTCTTT
TRBJ1-2 TRBV9 NA NA CASSVERFTGWRENGYTF TGTGCCAGCAGCGTAGAAAGGTTTACGGGTTGGAGAGAAAATGGCTACACCTTC
TRBJ1-1 TRBV9 NA TRBD1 CASSVIGGGVNTEAFF TGTGCCAGCAGCGTAATAGGGGGCGGCGTGAACACTGAAGCTTTCTTT
TRBJ2-1 TRBV5-6 NA TRBD2 CASSLGPSGASNEQFF TGTGCCAGCAGCTTGGGTCCTAGCGGGGCCTCCAATGAGCAGTTCTTC
TRBJ2-5 TRBV6-1 NA TRBD1 CASSVEGAWETQYF TGTGCCAGCAGTGTAGAGGGGGCTTGGGAGACCCAGTACTTC
TRBJ2-3 TRBV28 NA TRBD2 CASSLWGGKADTQYF TGTGCCAGCAGTTTATGGGGAGGGAAAGCAGATACGCAGTATTTT
TRBJ1-1 TRBV28 NA NA CASSLVLQGWDTEAFF TGTGCCAGCAGTTTAGTACTACAGGGCTGGGACACTGAAGCTTTCTTT
TRBJ2-5 TRBV10-2 once NA CASSESGETQYF TGCGCCAGCAGTGAGTCGGGAGAGACCCAGTACTTC
TRBJ2-3 TRBV19 once NA CAGGAGDYTQYF TGTGCCGGTGGGGCAGGGGATTATACGCAGTATTTT
TRBJ2-7 TRBV11-2 NA NA CASSFRGLAGSSYEQYF TGTGCCAGCAGCTTTCGCGGGCTGGCGGGGAGCTCCTACGAGCAGTACTTC
TRBJ2-2 TRBV27 once NA CASSLQGYTGELFF TGTGCCAGCAGTTTACAGGGTTACACCGGGGAGCTGTTTTTT